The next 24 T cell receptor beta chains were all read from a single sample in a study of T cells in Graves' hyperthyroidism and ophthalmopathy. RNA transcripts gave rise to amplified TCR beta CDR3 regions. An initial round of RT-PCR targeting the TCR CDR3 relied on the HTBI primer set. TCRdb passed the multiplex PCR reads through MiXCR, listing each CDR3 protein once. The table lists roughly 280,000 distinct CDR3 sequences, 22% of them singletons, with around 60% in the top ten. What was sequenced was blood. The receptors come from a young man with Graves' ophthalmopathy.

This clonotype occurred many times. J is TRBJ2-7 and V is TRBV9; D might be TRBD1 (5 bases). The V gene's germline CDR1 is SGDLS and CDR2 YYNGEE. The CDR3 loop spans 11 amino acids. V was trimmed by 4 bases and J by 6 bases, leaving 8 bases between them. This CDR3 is CASSPDSEQYF. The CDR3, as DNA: TGTGCCAGCAGCCCCGACAGCGAGCAGTACTTC.

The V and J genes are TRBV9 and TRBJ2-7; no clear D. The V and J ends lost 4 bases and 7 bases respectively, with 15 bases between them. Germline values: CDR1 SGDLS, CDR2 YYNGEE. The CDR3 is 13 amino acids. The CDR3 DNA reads TGTGCCAGCAGCTCGGATAGGTTCGGGGAGCAGTACTTC. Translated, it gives CASSSDRFGEQYF.

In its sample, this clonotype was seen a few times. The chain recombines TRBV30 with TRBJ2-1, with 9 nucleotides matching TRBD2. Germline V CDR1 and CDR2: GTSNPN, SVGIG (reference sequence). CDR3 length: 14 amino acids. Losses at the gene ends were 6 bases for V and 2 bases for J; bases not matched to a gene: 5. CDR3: CACRLAGPYNEQFF. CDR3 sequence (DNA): TGTGCCTGTCGCCTAGCGGGACCCTACAATGAGCAGTTCTTC.

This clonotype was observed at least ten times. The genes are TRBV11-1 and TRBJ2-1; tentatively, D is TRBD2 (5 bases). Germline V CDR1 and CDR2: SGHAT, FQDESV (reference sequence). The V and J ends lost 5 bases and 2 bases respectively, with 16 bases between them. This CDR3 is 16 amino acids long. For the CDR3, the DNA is TGTGCCAGCAGCCCCCTTGTTGCGCGGGCCTACAATGAGCAGTTCTTC. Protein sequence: CASSPLVARAYNEQFF.

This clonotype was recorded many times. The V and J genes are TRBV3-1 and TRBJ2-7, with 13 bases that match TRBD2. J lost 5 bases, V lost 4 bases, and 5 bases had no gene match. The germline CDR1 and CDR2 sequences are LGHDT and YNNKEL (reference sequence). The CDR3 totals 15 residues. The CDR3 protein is CASSPRTSGSHEQYF. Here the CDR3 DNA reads TGTGCCAGCAGCCCCAGGACTAGCGGGAGCCACGAGCAGTACTTC.

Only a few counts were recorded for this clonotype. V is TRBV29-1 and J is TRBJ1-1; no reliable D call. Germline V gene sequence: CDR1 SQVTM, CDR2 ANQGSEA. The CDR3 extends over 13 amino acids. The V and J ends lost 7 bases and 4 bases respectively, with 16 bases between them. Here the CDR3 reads CSAKLALTTEAFF. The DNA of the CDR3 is TGCAGCGCTAAGCTGGCATTGACCACTGAAGCTTTCTTT.

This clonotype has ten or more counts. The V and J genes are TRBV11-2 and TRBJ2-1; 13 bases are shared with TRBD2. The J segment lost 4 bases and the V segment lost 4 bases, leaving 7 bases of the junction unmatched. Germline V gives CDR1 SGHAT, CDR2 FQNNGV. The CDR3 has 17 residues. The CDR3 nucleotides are TGTGCCAGCAGCTCACCCCCGGGACTAGCGGGGTACAATGAGCAGTTCTTC. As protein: CASSSPPGLAGYNEQFF.

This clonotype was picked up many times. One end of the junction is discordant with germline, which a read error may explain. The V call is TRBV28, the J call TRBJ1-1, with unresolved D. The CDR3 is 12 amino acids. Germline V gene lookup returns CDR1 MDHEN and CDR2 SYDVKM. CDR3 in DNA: TGTGCCAGCAATTTAGGCGGCACTGAAGCTTTCTTT. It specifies CASNLGGTEAFF. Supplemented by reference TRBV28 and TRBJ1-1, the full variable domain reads DVKVTQSSRYLVKRTGEKVFLECVQDMDHENMFWYRQDPGLGLRLIYFSYDVKMKEKGDIPEGYSVSREKKERFSLILESASTNQTSMYLCASNLGGTEAFFGQGTRLTVV.

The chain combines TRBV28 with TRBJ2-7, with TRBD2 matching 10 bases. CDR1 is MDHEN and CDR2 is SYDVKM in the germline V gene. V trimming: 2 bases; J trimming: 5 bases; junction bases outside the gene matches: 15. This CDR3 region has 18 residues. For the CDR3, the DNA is TGTGCCAGCAGTTTAGTTTCTAGCGGGAGTGGACAAATTCACGAGCAGTACTTC. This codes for CASSLVSSGSGQIHEQYF.

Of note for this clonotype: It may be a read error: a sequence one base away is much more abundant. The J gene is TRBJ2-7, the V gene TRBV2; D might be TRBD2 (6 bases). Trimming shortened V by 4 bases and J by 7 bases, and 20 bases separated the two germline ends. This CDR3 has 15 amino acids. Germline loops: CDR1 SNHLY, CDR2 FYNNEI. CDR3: CASSGRWEARDEQYF. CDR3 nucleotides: TGTGCCAGCAGTGGCCGGTGGGAGGCCAGGGATGAGCAGTACTTC. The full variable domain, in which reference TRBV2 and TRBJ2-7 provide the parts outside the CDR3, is EPEVTQTPSHQVTQMGQEVILRCVPISNHLYFYWYRQILGQKVEFLVSFYNNEISEKSEIFDDQFSVERPDGSNFTLKIRSTKLEDSAMYFCASSGRWEARDEQYFGPGTRLTVT.

The CDR3 reads CASSLGQGGSETQYF. DNA of the CDR3: TGTGCCAGCAGCTTAGGTCAGGGGGGGAGCGAGACCCAGTACTTC. The chain recombines TRBV11-3 with TRBJ2-5; D tentatively fits TRBD1 or TRBD2 (7 bases each). This CDR3 region has 15 residues. V was cut by 1 base and J by 5 bases, with 14 bases left in between. From germline, CDR1 is SGHNT and CDR2 YENEEA.

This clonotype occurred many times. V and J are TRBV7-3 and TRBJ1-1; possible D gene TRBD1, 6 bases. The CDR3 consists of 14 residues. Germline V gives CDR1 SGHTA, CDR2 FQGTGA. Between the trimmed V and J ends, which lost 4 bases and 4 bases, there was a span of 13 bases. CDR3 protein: CASSSGGQRTEAFF. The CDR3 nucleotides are TGTGCCAGCAGCTCGGGGGGGCAGCGCACTGAAGCTTTCTTT. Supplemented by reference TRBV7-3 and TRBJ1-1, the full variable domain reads GAGVSQTPSNKVTEKGKYVELRCDPISGHTALYWYRQSLGQGPEFLIYFQGTGAADDSGLPNDRFFAVRPEGSVSTLKIQRTERGDSAVYLCASSSGGQRTEAFFGQGTRLTVV.

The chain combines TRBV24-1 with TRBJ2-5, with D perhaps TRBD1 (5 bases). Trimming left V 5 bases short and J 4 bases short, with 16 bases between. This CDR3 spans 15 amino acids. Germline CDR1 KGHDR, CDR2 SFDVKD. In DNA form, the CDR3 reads TGTGCCACCAGTGCCCCGACAGAGAGAGGAGAGACCCAGTACTTC. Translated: CATSAPTERGETQYF.

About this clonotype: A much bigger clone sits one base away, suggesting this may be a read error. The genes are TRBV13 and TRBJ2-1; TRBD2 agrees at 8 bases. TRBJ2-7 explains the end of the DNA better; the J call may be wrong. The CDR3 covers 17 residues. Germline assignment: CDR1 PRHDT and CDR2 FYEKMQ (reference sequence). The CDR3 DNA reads TGTGCCAGCGGCGGGAGGTCCGTTGGAGTATCCTACAATGAGCAGTACTTC. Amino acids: CASGGRSVGVSYNEQYF.

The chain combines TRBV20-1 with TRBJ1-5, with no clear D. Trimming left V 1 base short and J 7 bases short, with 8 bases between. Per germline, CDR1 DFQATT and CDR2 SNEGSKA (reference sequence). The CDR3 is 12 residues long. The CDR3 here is CSARVGGQPQHF. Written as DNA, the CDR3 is TGCAGTGCTAGAGTGGGTGGGCAGCCCCAGCATTTT.

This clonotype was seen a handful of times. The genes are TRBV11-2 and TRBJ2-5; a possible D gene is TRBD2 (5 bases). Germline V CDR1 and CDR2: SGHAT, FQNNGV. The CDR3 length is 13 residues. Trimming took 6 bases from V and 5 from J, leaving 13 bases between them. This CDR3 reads CASSKTTLETQYF. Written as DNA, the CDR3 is TGTGCCAGCAGTAAGACTACTCTCGAGACCCAGTACTTC.

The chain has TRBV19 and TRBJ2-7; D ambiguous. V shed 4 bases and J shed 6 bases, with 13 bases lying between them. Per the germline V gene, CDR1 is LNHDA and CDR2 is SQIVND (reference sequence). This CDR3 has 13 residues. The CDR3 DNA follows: TGTGCCAGTAGTAGTTCTGCCATGAGCGAGCAGTACTTC. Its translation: CASSSSAMSEQYF.

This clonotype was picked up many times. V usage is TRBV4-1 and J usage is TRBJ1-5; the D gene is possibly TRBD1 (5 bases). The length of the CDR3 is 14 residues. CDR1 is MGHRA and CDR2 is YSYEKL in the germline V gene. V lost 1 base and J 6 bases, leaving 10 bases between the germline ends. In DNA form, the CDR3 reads TGCGCCAGCAGCCAAGTGTCCGGGACTCAGCCCCAGCATTTT. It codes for CASSQVSGTQPQHF.

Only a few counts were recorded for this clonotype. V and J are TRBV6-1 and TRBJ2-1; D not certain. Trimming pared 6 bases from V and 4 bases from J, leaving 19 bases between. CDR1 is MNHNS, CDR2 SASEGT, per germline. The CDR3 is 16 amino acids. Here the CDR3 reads CASRTTLEAPYNEQFF. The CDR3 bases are TGTGCCAGCAGGACCACCTTGGAAGCGCCATACAATGAGCAGTTCTTC.

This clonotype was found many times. CDR3 sequence reads: CASSEGWGLGGGLEQFF. In nucleotides, the CDR3 is TGTGCCAGCAGTGAAGGGTGGGGACTAGGAGGAGGCTTGGAGCAGTTCTTC. The chain uses TRBV2 and TRBJ2-1, with 8 bases matching TRBD2. Germline CDR1 is SNHLY and CDR2 is FYNNEI. The CDR3 loop spans 17 amino acids. Trimming cost V 1 base and J 10 bases; bases outside gene matches: 15.

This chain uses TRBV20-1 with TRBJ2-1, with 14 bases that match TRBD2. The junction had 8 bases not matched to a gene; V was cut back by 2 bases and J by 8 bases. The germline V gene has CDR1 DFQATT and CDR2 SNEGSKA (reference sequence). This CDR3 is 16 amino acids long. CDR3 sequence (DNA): TGCAGTGCTAGACGTGGGACTAGCGGGAGTTTAGATGAGCAGTTCTTC. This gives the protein CSARRGTSGSLDEQFF.

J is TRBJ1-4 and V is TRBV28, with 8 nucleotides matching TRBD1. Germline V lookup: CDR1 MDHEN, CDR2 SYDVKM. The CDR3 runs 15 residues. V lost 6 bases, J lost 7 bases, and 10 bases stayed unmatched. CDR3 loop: CASREEDRAGEKLFF. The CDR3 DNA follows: TGTGCCAGCAGGGAGGAGGACAGGGCAGGTGAAAAACTGTTTTTT.

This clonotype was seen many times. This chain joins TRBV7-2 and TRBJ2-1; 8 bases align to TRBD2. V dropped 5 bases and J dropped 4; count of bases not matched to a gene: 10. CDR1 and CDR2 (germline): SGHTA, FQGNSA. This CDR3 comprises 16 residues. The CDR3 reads CASSPGGTRGYNEQFF. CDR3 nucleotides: TGTGCCAGCAGCCCGGGCGGGACTAGGGGATACAATGAGCAGTTCTTC.

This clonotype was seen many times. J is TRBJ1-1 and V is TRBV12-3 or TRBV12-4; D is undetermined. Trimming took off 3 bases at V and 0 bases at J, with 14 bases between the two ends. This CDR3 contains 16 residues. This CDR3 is CASSFPGISLNTEAFF. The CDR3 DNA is TGTGCCAGCAGTTTTCCGGGGATTTCCCTGAACACTGAAGCTTTCTTT.